This TCR beta chain derives from a study of shared clonotypes between healthy human individuals. About the research overall: A couple of female and a few male donors aged 18 to 49 were enrolled. Study findings and constraints: Measured sharing among donors was expected to vary with sequencing depth.

Concerning this clone: The antigen remains unidentified.

Terminally differentiated effector memory CD45RA+ cells were excluded by CCR7 positive selection of CD45RO-negative cells. Method: immunoSEQ multiplex PCR; TCRdb's copy keeps in-frame clones and lacks some. Of some 2.1 million clones listed, less than 95% are singletons. The germline V and J ends were trimmed by 6 bases and 8 bases, with 16 bases remaining between them. This CDR3 is built from 14 residues. Germline loops: CDR1 SGHAT, CDR2 FQNNGV. The receptor comes from a man aged 18-30 years in good health. Sequencing was done on a sample of naive CD8+ T cells sorted from blood. The V gene is TRBV11-2, the J gene TRBJ1-4; D gene ambiguous. The CDR3 DNA reads as TGTGCCAGCAGAGAAGAGGCAGGATACGAAAAACTGTTTTTT. Amino acid sequence: CASREEAGYEKLFF.